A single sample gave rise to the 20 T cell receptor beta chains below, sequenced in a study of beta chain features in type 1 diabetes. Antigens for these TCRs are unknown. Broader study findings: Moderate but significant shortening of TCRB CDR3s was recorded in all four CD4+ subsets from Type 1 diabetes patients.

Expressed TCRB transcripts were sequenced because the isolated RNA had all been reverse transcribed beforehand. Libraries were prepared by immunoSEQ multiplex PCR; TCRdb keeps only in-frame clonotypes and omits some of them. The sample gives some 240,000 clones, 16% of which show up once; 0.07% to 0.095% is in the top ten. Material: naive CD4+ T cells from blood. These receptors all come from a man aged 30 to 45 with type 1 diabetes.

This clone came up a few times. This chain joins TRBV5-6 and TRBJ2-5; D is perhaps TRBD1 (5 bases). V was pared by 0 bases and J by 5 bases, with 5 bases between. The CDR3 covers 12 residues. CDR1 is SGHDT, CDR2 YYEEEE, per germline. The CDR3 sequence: CASSLDRETQYF. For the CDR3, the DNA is TGTGCCAGCAGCTTGGACAGGGAGACCCAGTACTTC.

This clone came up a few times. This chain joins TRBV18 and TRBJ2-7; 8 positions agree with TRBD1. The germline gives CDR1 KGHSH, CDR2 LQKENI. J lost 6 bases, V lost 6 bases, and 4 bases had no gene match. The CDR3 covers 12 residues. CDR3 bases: TGTGCCAGCTCCCCGGACAGGGCCGAGCAGTACTTC. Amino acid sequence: CASSPDRAEQYF.

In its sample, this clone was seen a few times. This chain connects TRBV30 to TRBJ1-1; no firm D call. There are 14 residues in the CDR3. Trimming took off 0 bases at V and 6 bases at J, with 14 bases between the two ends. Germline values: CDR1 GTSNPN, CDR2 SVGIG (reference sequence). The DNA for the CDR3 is TGTGCCTGGAGTGTAGGTGGCCTGAGATCTGAAGCTTTCTTT. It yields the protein CAWSVGGLRSEAFF.

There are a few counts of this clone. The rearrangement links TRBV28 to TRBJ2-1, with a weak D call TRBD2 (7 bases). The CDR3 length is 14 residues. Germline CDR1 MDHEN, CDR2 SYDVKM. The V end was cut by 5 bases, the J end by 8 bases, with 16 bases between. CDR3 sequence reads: CASSRGGSSDEQFF. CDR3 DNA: TGTGCCAGCAGTAGGGGGGGTTCGAGTGATGAGCAGTTCTTC.

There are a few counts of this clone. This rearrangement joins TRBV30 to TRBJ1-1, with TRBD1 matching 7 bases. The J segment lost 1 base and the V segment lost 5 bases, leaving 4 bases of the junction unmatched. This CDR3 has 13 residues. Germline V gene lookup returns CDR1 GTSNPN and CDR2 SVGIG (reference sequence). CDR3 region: CAWARTGNTEAFF. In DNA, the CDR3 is TGTGCCTGGGCCCGGACAGGGAACACTGAAGCTTTCTTT.

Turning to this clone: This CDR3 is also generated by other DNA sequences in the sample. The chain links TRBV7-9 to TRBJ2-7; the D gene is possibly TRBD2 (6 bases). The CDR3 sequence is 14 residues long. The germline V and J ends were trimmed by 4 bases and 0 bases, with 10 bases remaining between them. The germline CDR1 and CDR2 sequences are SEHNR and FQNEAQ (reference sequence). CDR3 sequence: CASSSGGSSYEQYF. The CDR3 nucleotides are TGTGCCAGCAGCTCTGGAGGGAGCTCCTACGAGCAGTACTTC. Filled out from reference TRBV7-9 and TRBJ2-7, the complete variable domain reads DTGVSQNPRHKITKRGQNVTFRCDPISEHNRLYWYRQTLGQGPEFLTYFQNEAQLEKSRLLSDRFSAERPKGSFSTLEIQRTEQGDSAMYLCASSSGGSSYEQYFGPGTRLTVT.

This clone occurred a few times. Here the CDR3 DNA reads TGTGCCACCCGTGGGGGGAGTATCGAGCAGTTCTTC. It encodes CATRGGSIEQFF. This chain uses TRBV10-3 with TRBJ2-1; D is perhaps TRBD2 (6 bases). Germline assignment: CDR1 ENHRY and CDR2 SYGVKD. V was trimmed by 10 bases and J by 10 bases, leaving 17 bases between them. The CDR3 is 12 amino acids.

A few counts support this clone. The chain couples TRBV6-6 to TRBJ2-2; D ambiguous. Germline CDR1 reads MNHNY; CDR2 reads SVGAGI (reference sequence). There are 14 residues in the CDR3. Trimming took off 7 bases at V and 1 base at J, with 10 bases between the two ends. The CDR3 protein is CASNRAGNTGELFF. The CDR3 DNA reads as TGTGCCAGCAATCGGGCAGGGAACACCGGGGAGCTGTTTTTT.

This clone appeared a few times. In DNA form, the CDR3 reads TGTGCCACAGAGAATTACAGGGGGCCAGATGGCTACACCTTC. Translation gives CATENYRGPDGYTF. This sequence joins TRBV6-6 and TRBJ1-2; 9 bases are a match to TRBD1. V lost 10 bases, J lost 6 bases, and 12 bases stayed unmatched. Germline CDR1 is MNHNY and CDR2 is SVGAGI (reference sequence). The CDR3 has 14 amino acids.

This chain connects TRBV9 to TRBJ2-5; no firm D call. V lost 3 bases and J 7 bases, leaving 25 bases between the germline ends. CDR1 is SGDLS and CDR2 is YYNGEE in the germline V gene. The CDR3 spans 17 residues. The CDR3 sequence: CASSATKSTHSVGTQYF. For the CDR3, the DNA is TGTGCCAGCAGCGCTACGAAATCGACTCACTCGGTTGGGACCCAGTACTTC.

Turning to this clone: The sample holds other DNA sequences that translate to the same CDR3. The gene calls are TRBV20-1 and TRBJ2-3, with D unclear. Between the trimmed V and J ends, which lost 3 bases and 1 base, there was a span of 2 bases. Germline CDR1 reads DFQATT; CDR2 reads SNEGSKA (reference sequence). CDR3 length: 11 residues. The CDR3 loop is CSARGTDTQYF. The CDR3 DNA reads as TGCAGTGCTAGGGGCACAGATACGCAGTATTTT.

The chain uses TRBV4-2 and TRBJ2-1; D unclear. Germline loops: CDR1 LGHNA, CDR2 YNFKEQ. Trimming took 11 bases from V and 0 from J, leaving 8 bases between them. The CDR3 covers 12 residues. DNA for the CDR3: TGTGCCGCCTACAGCTCCTACAATGAGCAGTTCTTC. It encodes CAAYSSYNEQFF.

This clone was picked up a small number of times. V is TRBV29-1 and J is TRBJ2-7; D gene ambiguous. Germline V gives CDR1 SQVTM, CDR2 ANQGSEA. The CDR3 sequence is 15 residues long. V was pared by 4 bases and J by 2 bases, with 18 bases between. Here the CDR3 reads CSVASSIQGPYEQYF. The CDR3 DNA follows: TGCAGCGTTGCATCCTCGATCCAAGGGCCCTACGAGCAGTACTTC.

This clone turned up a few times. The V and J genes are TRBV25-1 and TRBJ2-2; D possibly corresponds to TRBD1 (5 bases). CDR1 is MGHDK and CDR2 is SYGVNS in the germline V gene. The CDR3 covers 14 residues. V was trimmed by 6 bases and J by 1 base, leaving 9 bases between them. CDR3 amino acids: CASSPDRNTGELFF. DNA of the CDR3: TGTGCCAGCAGCCCTGACAGGAACACCGGGGAGCTGTTTTTT.

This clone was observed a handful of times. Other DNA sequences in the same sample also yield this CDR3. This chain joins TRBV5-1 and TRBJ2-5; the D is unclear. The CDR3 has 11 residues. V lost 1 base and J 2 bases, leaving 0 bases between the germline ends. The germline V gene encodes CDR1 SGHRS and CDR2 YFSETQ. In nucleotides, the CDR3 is TGCGCCAGCAGCTTGCAAGAGACCCAGTACTTC. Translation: CASSLQETQYF.

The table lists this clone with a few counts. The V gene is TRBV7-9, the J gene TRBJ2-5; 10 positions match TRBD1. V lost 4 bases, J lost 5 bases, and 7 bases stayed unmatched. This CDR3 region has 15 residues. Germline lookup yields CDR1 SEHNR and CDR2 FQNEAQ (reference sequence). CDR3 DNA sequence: TGTGCCAGCAGCTCCAGACGGGACAGGGGCGAGACCCAGTACTTC. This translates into CASSSRRDRGETQYF.

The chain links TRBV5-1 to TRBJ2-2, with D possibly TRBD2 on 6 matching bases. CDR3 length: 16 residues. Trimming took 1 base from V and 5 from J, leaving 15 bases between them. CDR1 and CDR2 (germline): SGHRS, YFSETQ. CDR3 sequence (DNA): TGCGCCAGCAGCTTGCCACCTAGCGAGCCAACCGGGGAGCTGTTTTTT. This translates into CASSLPPSEPTGELFF.

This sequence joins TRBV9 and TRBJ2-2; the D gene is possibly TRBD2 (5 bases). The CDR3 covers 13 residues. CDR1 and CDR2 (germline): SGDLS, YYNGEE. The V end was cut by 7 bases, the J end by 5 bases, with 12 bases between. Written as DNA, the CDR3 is TGTGCCAGCTCCGGGATTTGGACCGGGGAGCTGTTTTTT. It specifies CASSGIWTGELFF.

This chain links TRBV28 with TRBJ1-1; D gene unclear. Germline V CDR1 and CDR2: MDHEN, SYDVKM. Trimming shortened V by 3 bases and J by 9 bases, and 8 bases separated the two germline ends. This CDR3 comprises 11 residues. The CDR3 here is CASSLSRQAFF. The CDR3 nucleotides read TGTGCCAGCAGTTTGTCCCGACAAGCTTTCTTT. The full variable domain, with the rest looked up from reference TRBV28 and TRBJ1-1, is DVKVTQSSRYLVKRTGEKVFLECVQDMDHENMFWYRQDPGLGLRLIYFSYDVKMKEKGDIPEGYSVSREKKERFSLILESASTNQTSMYLCASSLSRQAFFGQGTRLTVV.

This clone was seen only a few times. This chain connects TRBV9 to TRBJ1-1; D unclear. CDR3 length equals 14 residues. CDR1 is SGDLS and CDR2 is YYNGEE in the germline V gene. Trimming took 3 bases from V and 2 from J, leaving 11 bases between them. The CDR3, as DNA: TGTGCCAGCAGCGGAACAGAGATTAACACTGAAGCTTTCTTT. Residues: CASSGTEINTEAFF.